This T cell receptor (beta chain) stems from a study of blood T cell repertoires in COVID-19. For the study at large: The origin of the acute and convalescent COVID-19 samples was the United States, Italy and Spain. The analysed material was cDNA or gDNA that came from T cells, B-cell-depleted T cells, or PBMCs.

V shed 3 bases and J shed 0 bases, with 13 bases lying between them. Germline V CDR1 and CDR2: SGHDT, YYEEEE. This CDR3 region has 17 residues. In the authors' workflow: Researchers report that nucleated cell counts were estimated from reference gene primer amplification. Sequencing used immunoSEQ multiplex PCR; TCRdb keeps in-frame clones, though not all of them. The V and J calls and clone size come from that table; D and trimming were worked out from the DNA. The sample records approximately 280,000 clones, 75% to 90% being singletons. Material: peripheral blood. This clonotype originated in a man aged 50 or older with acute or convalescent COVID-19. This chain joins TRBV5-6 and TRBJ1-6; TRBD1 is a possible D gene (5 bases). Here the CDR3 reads CASSSGRGSSYNSPLHF. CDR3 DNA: TGTGCCAGCAGCTCGGGCCGGGGGAGCTCCTATAATTCACCCCTCCACTTT.